This entry describes one T cell receptor (beta chain). Its antigen is as yet unknown. Trimming removed 5 bases at V and 0 bases at J, with 11 bases between. The germline gives CDR1 MNHNY, CDR2 SVGAGI (reference sequence). The CDR3 spans 14 residues. The sample originates from a study of beta chain features in type 1 diabetes. TCRB transcripts that were expressed got sequenced, as all of the isolated RNA had been reverse transcribed. The read count averaged roughly 4 million across naive, central memory and regulatory T cell samples. Assay: immunoSEQ multiplex PCR; the TCRdb copy retains only in-frame clones and omits some. The data contain 850,000 to 900,000 clones, 15% to 20% of them singletons. Study-wide results and limits: VDJ junctions from type 1 diabetes patients carried fewer insertions and larger deletions.

The sequence was collected from a young woman in good health. This chain uses TRBV6-6 with TRBJ2-7, with a possible D match to TRBD1 (6 bases). Sequenced input: naive CD4+ T cells from blood. CDR3 in amino acids: CASSGPGHSYEQYF. The CDR3, as DNA: TGTGCCAGCAGTGGGCCGGGACACTCCTACGAGCAGTACTTC.